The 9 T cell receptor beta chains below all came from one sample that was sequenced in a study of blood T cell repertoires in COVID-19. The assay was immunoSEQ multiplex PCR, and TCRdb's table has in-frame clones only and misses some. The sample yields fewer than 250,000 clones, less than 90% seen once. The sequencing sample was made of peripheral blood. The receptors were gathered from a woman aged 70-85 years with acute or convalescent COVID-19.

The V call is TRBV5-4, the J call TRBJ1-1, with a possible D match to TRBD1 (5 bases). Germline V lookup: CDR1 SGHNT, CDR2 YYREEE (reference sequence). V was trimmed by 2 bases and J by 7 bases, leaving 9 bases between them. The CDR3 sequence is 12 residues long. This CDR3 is CASSLSGGEAFF. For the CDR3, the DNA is TGTGCCAGCAGCTTATCGGGGGGTGAAGCTTTCTTT.

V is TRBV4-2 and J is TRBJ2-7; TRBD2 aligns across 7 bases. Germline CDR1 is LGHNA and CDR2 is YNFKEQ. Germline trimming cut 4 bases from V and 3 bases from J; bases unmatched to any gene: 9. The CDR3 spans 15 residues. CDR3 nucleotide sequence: TGTGCCAGCAGCCCAAGGGGAGGGGACTTCTACGAGCAGTACTTC. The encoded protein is CASSPRGGDFYEQYF.

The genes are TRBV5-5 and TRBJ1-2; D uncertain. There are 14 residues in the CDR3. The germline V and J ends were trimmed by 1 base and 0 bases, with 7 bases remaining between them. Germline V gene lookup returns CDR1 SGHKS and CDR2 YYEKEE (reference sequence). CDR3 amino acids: CASSLTVANYGYTF. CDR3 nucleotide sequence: TGTGCCAGCAGCTTGACTGTCGCTAACTATGGCTACACCTTC.

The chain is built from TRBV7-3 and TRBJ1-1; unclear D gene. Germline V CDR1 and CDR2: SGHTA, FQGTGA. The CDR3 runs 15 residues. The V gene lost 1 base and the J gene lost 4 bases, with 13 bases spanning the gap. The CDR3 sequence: CASSLSAGGITEAFF. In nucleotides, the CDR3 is TGTGCCAGCAGCTTAAGTGCAGGAGGGATCACTGAAGCTTTCTTT.

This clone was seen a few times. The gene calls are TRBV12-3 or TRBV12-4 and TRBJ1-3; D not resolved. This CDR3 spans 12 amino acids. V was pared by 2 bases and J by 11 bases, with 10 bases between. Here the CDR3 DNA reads TGTGCCAGCAGTTTAAGCACCGTCGCCATATATTTT. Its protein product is CASSLSTVAIYF.

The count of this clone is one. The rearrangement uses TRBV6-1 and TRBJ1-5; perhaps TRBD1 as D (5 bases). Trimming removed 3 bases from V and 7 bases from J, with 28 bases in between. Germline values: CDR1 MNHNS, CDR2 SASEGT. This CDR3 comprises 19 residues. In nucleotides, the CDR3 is TGTGCCAGCAGTGATCAACCGATGTGGGGCAGCGGGGTGGGGCAGCCCCAGCATTTT. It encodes CASSDQPMWGSGVGQPQHF.

The CDR3 coding sequence is TGTGCCAGCAGCGTTAACAGGGGTAATGAGCAGTTCTTC. It encodes CASSVNRGNEQFF. This chain uses TRBV7-6 with TRBJ2-1; 7 positions agree with TRBD1. With V trimmed by 5 bases and J by 7 bases, 5 bases remained unmatched. The CDR3 covers 13 residues. The germline V gene encodes CDR1 SGHVS and CDR2 FNYEAQ.

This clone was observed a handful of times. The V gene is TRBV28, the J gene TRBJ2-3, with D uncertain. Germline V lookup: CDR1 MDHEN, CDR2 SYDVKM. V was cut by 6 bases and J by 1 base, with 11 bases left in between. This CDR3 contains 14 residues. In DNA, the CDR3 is TGTGCCAGCAGCCTACTCCAGGGCACAGATACGCAGTATTTT. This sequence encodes CASSLLQGTDTQYF.

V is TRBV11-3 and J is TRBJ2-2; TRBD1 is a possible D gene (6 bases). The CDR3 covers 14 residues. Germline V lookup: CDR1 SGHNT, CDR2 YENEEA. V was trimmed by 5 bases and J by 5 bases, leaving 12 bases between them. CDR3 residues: CASSPLGATGELFF. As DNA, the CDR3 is TGTGCCAGCAGCCCTTTGGGGGCAACCGGGGAGCTGTTTTTT. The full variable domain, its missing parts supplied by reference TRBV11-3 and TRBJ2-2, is EAGVVQSPRYKIIEKKQPVAFWCNPISGHNTLYWYLQNLGQGPELLIRYENEEAVDDSQLPKDRFSAERLKGVDSTLKIQPAELGDSAVYLCASSPLGATGELFFGEGSRLTVL.